The 19 T cell receptor beta chains below all came from one sample that was sequenced in a study of CD8+CD57+ T cells in acquired aplastic anemia. Patients chosen for sequencing had shown CD8+CD57+ cell expansion by flow cytometry. Genomic DNA, the template, was used for profiling of the TCR beta VDJ and CDR3. TCRdb recomputed calls from the reads with MiXCR, one row per CDR3 protein. The sample yields 200,000 to 300,000 distinct CDR3 sequences, around 82% seen once. Sequenced sample: sorted CD4+, CD8+, or CD8+CD57+ T cells (not recorded which) from PBMCs. Receptors were obtained from a human donor with aplastic anemia.

A remark on this clonotype: This CDR3 is missing its conserved last phenylalanine or tryptophan, likely due to a read error. The DNA is omitted, as the CDR3 cannot be located on it reliably, and the CDR3 follows TCRdb's listing. The rearrangement uses TRBV12-3 or TRBV12-4 and TRBJ2-3; the table's D call, TRBD2, has no DNA check behind it. The CDR3 is 13 amino acids in total, end residues counted. The CDR3 sequence is CASSLATSGRANE.

This clonotype was detected only a few times. V and J are TRBV7-6 and TRBJ1-1; D is unresolved. V was trimmed by 6 bases and J by 8 bases, leaving 10 bases between them. CDR3 length equals 11 residues. Germline V gene lookup returns CDR1 SGHVS and CDR2 FNYEAQ. The CDR3 DNA follows: TGTGCCAGCAGTGAATCGGGGGAAGCTTTCTTT. It encodes CASSESGEAFF.

This chain joins TRBV24-1 and TRBJ1-1; maybe TRBD1 (5 bases). The CDR3 loop spans 15 amino acids. The V gene's germline CDR1 is KGHDR and CDR2 SFDVKD. Between the trimmed V and J ends, which lost 4 bases and 1 base, there was a span of 12 bases. In nucleotides, the CDR3 is TGTGCCACCAGTGACAAGAAAACAGGGAACACTGAAGCTTTCTTT. Translation: CATSDKKTGNTEAFF.

V usage is TRBV7-9 and J usage is TRBJ2-1; D is unclear. CDR1 is SEHNR and CDR2 is FQNEAQ in the germline V gene (reference sequence). CDR3 length: 12 residues. V was trimmed by 5 bases and J by 10 bases, leaving 12 bases between them. CDR3 sequence reads: CASSTSLIEQFF. The CDR3 nucleotides read TGTGCCAGCAGCACCTCACTAATAGAGCAGTTCTTC.

Remarks on this clonotype: No conserved phenylalanine or tryptophan is present at the end of the CDR3, so a read error is the likely explanation. Because the CDR3's place on the DNA is in doubt, the DNA is left out and the CDR3 is given as listed by TCRdb. The chain carries TRBV7-8 and TRBJ2-3; the listed D gene, TRBD2, was not tested against the DNA. Per the germline V gene, CDR1 is SGHVS and CDR2 is FQNEAQ. Including both end residues, the CDR3 is 13 amino acids long. Here the CDR3 reads CASGFAGGHNTHY.

Notes on this clonotype: Likely a read error: the CDR3 ends without its conserved phenylalanine or tryptophan. The DNA is left out, because the CDR3 cannot be placed on it with certainty; the CDR3 is given as TCRdb lists it. The rearrangement uses TRBV7-8 and TRBJ2-4. Per the germline V gene, CDR1 is SGHVS and CDR2 is FQNEAQ. The CDR3 extends over 12 residues, inclusive of both ends. The CDR3 is CASSLAGDIQNH.

This clonotype was found once. At one boundary the junction diverges from the germline segment, which might be a read error. This chain connects TRBV15 to TRBJ2-3; a weak D match, TRBD2 (6 bases). The V gene's germline CDR1 is LNHNV and CDR2 YYDKDF (reference sequence). The CDR3 length is 14 residues. CDR3 nucleotides: TGTGGCAGCGGCGGGACCAGCGGACAAGATACGCAGTATTTC. This codes for CGSGGTSGQDTQYF. Full variable domain (missing parts from reference TRBV15 and TRBJ2-3): DAMVIQNPRYQVTQFGKPVTLSCSQTLNHNVMYWYQQKSSQAPKLLFHYYDKDFNNEADTPDNFQSRRPNTSFCFLDIRSPGLGDTAMYLCGSGGTSGQDTQYFGPGTRLTVL.

The V and J genes are TRBV5-4 and TRBJ2-3; D uncertain. From germline, CDR1 is SGHNT and CDR2 YYREEE (reference sequence). The CDR3 has 12 amino acids. Trimming shortened V by 1 base and J by 7 bases, and 7 bases separated the two germline ends. CDR3 DNA sequence: TGTGCCAGCAGCTTGTTCGGCCATACGCAGTATTTT. Protein product: CASSLFGHTQYF.

As regards this clonotype: No DNA is shown, since the ends of the CDR3 on it are uncertain; the CDR3 is the one TCRdb lists. This chain links TRBV7-9 with TRBJ2-5. CDR1 SEHNR and CDR2 FQNEAQ come from the germline V gene (reference sequence). The CDR3 length is 14 residues, termini included. The CDR3 spells CASSIGETQYFEYF.

About this clonotype: The junction and the germline gene differ at one end; a read error may be behind it. This chain links TRBV7-9 with TRBJ2-3; D is ambiguous. The V gene's germline CDR1 is SEHNR and CDR2 FQNEAQ (reference sequence). CDR3 size: 14 residues. The CDR3 here is CASSLVPGPLSFEF. Written as DNA, the CDR3 is TGTGCCAGCAGCTTAGTACCCGGGCCGCTGTCGTTTGAATTT.

This clonotype was counted a few times. V usage is TRBV5-6 and J usage is TRBJ2-5; D gene uncertain. Between the trimmed V and J ends, which lost 0 bases and 5 bases, there was a span of 5 bases. The CDR3 runs to 12 residues. Germline values: CDR1 SGHDT, CDR2 YYEEEE. This chain's CDR3 is CASSLAEETQYF. CDR3 coding DNA: TGTGCCAGCAGCTTGGCGGAGGAGACCCAGTACTTC.

The V call is TRBV5-4, the J call TRBJ2-7; TRBD1 matches at 7 bases. J was trimmed by 1 base and V by 4 bases; bases with no gene match: 17. Germline CDR1 SGHNT, CDR2 YYREEE (reference sequence). The length of the CDR3 is 18 residues. CDR3 DNA sequence: TGTGCCAGCAGCGGGGAGCGCGACGGGACAGCCCTTTCCTACGAGCAGTACGTC. Its protein is CASSGERDGTALSYEQYV.

A note on this clonotype: Being one base from a much bigger clone, this may be a read error. The rearrangement links TRBV6-2 or TRBV6-3 to TRBJ1-5; D is unclear. The germline V gene encodes CDR1 MNHEY and CDR2 SVGEGT. V shed 7 bases and J shed 2 bases, with 15 bases lying between them. The CDR3 has 15 amino acids. The CDR3 DNA reads TGTGCCAGCACCCCGCGGGGAGAAGGCAATCAGCCCCAGCATTTT. This codes for CASTPRGEGNQPQHF.

This chain links TRBV9 with TRBJ2-1, with D unresolved. The germline V and J ends were trimmed by 2 bases and 7 bases, with 4 bases remaining between them. The CDR3 contains 11 residues. Germline V lookup: CDR1 SGDLS, CDR2 YYNGEE. The CDR3 DNA reads as TGTGCCAGCAGCGTCGCGAATGAGCAGTTCTTC. Its translation: CASSVANEQFF. Combining the CDR3 with reference TRBV9 and TRBJ2-1 gives the whole variable domain DSGVTQTPKHLITATGQRVTLRCSPRSGDLSVYWYQQSLDQGLQFLIQYYNGEERAKGNILERFSAQQFPDLHSELNLSSLELGDSALYFCASSVANEQFFGPGTRLTVL.

This clonotype was seen only a few times. The rearrangement joins TRBV15 to TRBJ2-6, with D possibly TRBD2 on 5 matching bases. Trimming took 8 bases from V and 4 from J, leaving 6 bases between them. This CDR3 has 12 amino acids. Per the germline V gene, CDR1 is LNHNV and CDR2 is YYDKDF (reference sequence). CDR3 coding DNA: TGTGCCACCGGGAGAGGGGCCAACGTCCTGACTTTC. Protein: CATGRGANVLTF. The full variable domain, in which reference TRBV15 and TRBJ2-6 provide the parts outside the CDR3, is DAMVIQNPRYQVTQFGKPVTLSCSQTLNHNVMYWYQQKSSQAPKLLFHYYDKDFNNEADTPDNFQSRRPNTSFCFLDIRSPGLGDTAMYLCATGRGANVLTFGAGSRLTVL.

The chain is built from TRBV10-2 and TRBJ2-7; the D call may be TRBD1 or TRBD2 (5 bases each). V lost 3 bases and J lost 5, with 17 bases in between. Germline CDR1 and CDR2: WSHSY and SAAADI. The CDR3 covers 15 residues. For the CDR3, the DNA is TGCGCCAGCAGTGACTCAGGGACGCCGAGAGACGAGCAGTACTTC. Translating it yields CASSDSGTPRDEQYF.

Concerning this clonotype itself: A read error may produce the germline difference seen at one junction end. This sequence joins TRBV19 and TRBJ2-2; 9 nucleotides agree with TRBD1. Germline V gives CDR1 LNHDA, CDR2 SQIVND (reference sequence). There are 15 residues in the CDR3. CDR3 sequence: CACSDRGTNTGGLFF. The CDR3 DNA is TGTGCCTGTAGTGACAGGGGGACGAACACCGGGGGGCTGTTTTTT. The variable domain in full, with the rest retrieved from reference TRBV19 and TRBJ2-2, is DGGITQSPKYLFRKEGQNVTLSCEQNLNHDAMYWYRQDPGQGLRLIYYSQIVNDFQKGDIAEGYSVSREKKESFPLTVTSAQKNPTAFYLCACSDRGTNTGGLFFGEGSRLTVL.

Comment on this clonotype: Because the CDR3 is missing its conserved closing phenylalanine or tryptophan, this is likely a read error. This chain links TRBV7-6 with TRBJ1-1; maybe TRBD1 (6 bases). Trimming cost V 6 bases and J 5 bases, with 13 bases left between them. The germline V gene has CDR1 SGHVS and CDR2 FNYEAQ. The CDR3 is 13 residues long. CDR3 residues: CASSLGGPTEAFY. The CDR3 DNA sequence: TGTGCCAGCAGTCTTGGGGGGCCAACTGAAGCTTTCTAT.

This chain connects TRBV7-2 to TRBJ1-3; D is uncertain. With 0 bases removed from V and 16 bases from J, the gap between germline ends came to 22 bases. The CDR3 is 15 residues long. The V gene's germline CDR1 is SGHTA and CDR2 FQGNSA. DNA for the CDR3: TGTGCCAGCAGCTTAGCGGCGGGTTCTGGAACGAACTTTTATTTT. Its translation is CASSLAAGSGTNFYF.